This TCR beta chain was profiled in a study of T cell repertoires in cytomegalovirus infection. The overall study: As its CMV epitopes, the study selected recently identified HLA-C-restricted and well-studied HLA-B-restricted targets. In public TCR beta signatures, there were indications of both CMV infection and matching HLA type.

This clonotype has at least ten counts. What it binds is not known. From the reads, TCRdb called clonotypes with MiXCR, one entry per CDR3 protein. The table lists 550,000 to 700,000 distinct CDR3 sequences, approximately 40% of them singletons. The TCR sequence derives from a human donor in good health (CMV status not recorded). Some clones in this sample may be carry-over from other donors' samples. Sequencing was performed on cultured PBMCs, taken from culture after CMV antigen stimulation.

Here the CDR3 DNA reads TGTGCCAGCAGCTTAGCTGGTGCGGGAGGATACAATGAGCAGTTCTTC. Amino acids: CASSLAGAGGYNEQFF. This sequence joins TRBV7-2 and TRBJ2-1, with 8 bases identical to TRBD2. The junction had 5 bases not matched to a gene; V was cut back by 0 bases and J by 4 bases. The CDR3 runs 16 residues. Germline lookup yields CDR1 SGHTA and CDR2 FQGNSA.